The 2 T cell receptor beta chains presented below share a single source sample, sequenced in a study of blood T cell repertoires in COVID-19. The method was immunoSEQ multiplex PCR; TCRdb's version includes in-frame clones alone and lacks a portion of them. Among about 190,000 clones, around 78% were seen once, and the ten largest hold about 3%. Sequencing was carried out using peripheral blood. The receptors originated from a woman at least 80 years old with active or convalescent COVID-19.

V and J are TRBV7-2 and TRBJ2-1, with 7 nucleotides matching TRBD2. CDR3 size: 19 residues. V was clipped by 3 bases and J by 1 base; unmatched bases: 15. Per germline, CDR1 SGHTA and CDR2 FQGNSA. CDR3 DNA sequence: TGTGCCAGCAGCTTTACTACGGGCGGGGGATCGCGGTCCTACAATGAGCAGTTCTTC. Its protein is CASSFTTGGGSRSYNEQFF. The complete variable domain, with remaining parts taken from reference TRBV7-2 and TRBJ2-1, reads GAGVSQSPSNKVTEKGKDVELRCDPISGHTALYWYRQSLGQGLEFLIYFQGNSAPDKSGLPSDRFSAERTGGSVSTLTIQRTQQEDSAVYLCASSFTTGGGSRSYNEQFFGPGTRLTVL.

This chain joins TRBV6-2 or TRBV6-3 and TRBJ1-6; TRBD1 is a possible D gene (5 bases). The CDR3 consists of 15 residues. Looked up from germline, CDR1 is MNHEY and CDR2 is SVGEGT. Trimming pared 2 bases from V and 14 bases from J, leaving 19 bases between. CDR3 sequence (DNA): TGTGCCAGCAGTTACGGCGCAGGGAAGGGTGTGGCCCTCCACTTT. This gives the protein CASSYGAGKGVALHF.